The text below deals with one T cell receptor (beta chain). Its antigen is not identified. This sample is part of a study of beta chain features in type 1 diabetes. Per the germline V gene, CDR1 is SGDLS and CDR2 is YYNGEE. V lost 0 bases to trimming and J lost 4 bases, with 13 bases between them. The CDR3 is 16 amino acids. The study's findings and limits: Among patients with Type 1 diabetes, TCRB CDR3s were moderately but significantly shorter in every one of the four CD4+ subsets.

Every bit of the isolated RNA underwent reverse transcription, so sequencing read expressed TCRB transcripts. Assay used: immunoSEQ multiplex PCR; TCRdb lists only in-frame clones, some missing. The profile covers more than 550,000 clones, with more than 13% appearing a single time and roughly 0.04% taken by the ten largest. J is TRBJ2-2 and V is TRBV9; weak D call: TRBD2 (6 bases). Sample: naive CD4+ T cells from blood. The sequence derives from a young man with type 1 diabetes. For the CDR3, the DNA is TGTGCCAGCAGCGTAGGTGCGGGACTTGGCACCGGGGAGCTGTTTTTT. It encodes CASSVGAGLGTGELFF.